These 16 T cell receptor beta chains share one sample of origin, sequenced in a study of T cell repertoires in cytomegalovirus infection. TCRdb re-analysed the reads in MiXCR, keeping a single row per CDR3 protein. The sample records about 130,000 distinct CDR3 sequences, more than 25% being singletons. These receptors are not linked to any known antigen. The specimen comprised CD8+ T cells from cultured PBMCs, sampled from culture after CMV antigen stimulation. All receptors derive from a human donor in good health (CMV status not recorded). Some clones in this sample may be carry-over from other donors' samples.

This chain connects TRBV4-1 to TRBJ1-1, with D possibly being TRBD1 (5 bases). In germline, CDR1 is MGHRA, CDR2 YSYEKL. Trimming pared 2 bases from V and 8 bases from J, leaving 15 bases between. The CDR3 covers 14 residues. CDR3 nucleotides: TGCGCCAGCAGCCAATACGGGGGGGAGACCGAAGCTTTCTTT. Its translation is CASSQYGGETEAFF.

The chain has TRBV23-1 and TRBJ1-6, with D uncertain. TRBV23-1 falls under the ORF class, with uncertain function. V gave up 0 bases and J gave up 16 bases, with 10 bases separating them. The CDR3 length is 12 residues. CDR3 in amino acids: CASSQSPERLHF. The CDR3 coding sequence is TGCGCCAGCAGTCAATCGCCGGAGAGACTCCACTTT.

The V and J genes are TRBV7-8 and TRBJ2-1; 7 nucleotides line up with TRBD2. The CDR3 sequence is 18 residues long. J lost 6 bases, V lost 2 bases, and 16 bases had no gene match. The germline V gene has CDR1 SGHVS and CDR2 FQNEAQ. CDR3 bases: TGTGCCAGCAGCTTAATGTACGGTGAGCGGGACCCACGCAATGAGCAGTTCTTC. Its protein product is CASSLMYGERDPRNEQFF.

This clonotype appeared many times. The J gene is TRBJ2-7, the V gene TRBV7-8; 7 positions agree with TRBD1. CDR3 length: 14 amino acids. Germline V gene lookup returns CDR1 SGHVS and CDR2 FQNEAQ. J lost 6 bases, V lost 5 bases, and 10 bases had no gene match. CDR3 sequence reads: CASSPSRQGGEQYF. The CDR3 DNA follows: TGTGCCAGCAGCCCCTCCCGACAGGGCGGCGAGCAGTACTTC.

The V call is TRBV27, the J call TRBJ2-7, with TRBD2 matching 12 bases. This CDR3 contains 17 residues. V lost 4 bases and J lost 2; bases outside the gene matches: 9. Germline values: CDR1 MNHEY, CDR2 SMNVEV (reference sequence). CDR3 residues: CASSSPTSGGPTYEQYF. CDR3 bases: TGTGCCAGCAGTTCCCCGACTAGCGGGGGACCAACCTACGAGCAGTACTTC.

The V and J genes are TRBV6-6 and TRBJ1-2, with D possibly TRBD1 on 6 matching bases. Germline-derived CDR1 and CDR2 are MNHNY and SVGAGI (reference sequence). The CDR3 length is 16 residues. Trimming took off 0 bases at V and 4 bases at J, with 15 bases between the two ends. The CDR3 is CASSYSMEGGIYGYTF. CDR3 sequence (DNA): TGTGCCAGCAGTTACTCGATGGAGGGGGGGATCTATGGCTACACCTTC.

With respect to this clonotype: One junction end does not reproduce the germline sequence, and a read error may be involved. This chain's CDR3 is CASSQEGFYSYTF. CDR3 coding DNA: TGTGCCAGCAGCCAAGAAGGATTCTATAGCTACACCTTC. This chain joins TRBV3-1 and TRBJ1-2; D is unclear. Germline CDR1 is LGHDT and CDR2 is YNNKEL (reference sequence). This CDR3 comprises 13 residues.

The chain links TRBV7-6 to TRBJ1-5; no clear D. The CDR3 covers 15 residues. Deletions cut 5 bases from V and 3 bases from J, with 14 bases between. CDR1 is SGHVS and CDR2 is FNYEAQ in the germline V gene. The CDR3 sequence is CASSTHGEANQPQHF. The CDR3 DNA sequence: TGTGCCAGCAGCACCCACGGGGAGGCCAATCAGCCCCAGCATTTT.

J is TRBJ2-1 and V is TRBV5-5; D not certain. This CDR3 has 15 residues. The germline V and J ends were trimmed by 0 bases and 8 bases, with 15 bases remaining between them. Germline CDR1 reads SGHKS; CDR2 reads YYEKEE (reference sequence). CDR3 DNA: TGTGCCAGCAGCTTGGCCTTGAGTCCGCTGGATGAGCAGTTCTTC. Protein: CASSLALSPLDEQFF.

CDR3 loop: CASSSRAQGNQPQHF. The CDR3 DNA sequence: TGCGCCAGCAGCTCACGCGCACAGGGCAATCAGCCCCAGCATTTT. The chain joins TRBV4-1 to TRBJ1-5; weak D call: TRBD1 (5 bases). The germline V and J ends were trimmed by 5 bases and 2 bases, with 13 bases remaining between them. The CDR3 consists of 15 residues. The germline V gene encodes CDR1 MGHRA and CDR2 YSYEKL.

This clonotype has a single count. This chain uses TRBV27 with TRBJ2-3; 11 nucleotides agree with TRBD2. The CDR3 spans 17 residues. V lost 1 base to trimming and J lost 6 bases; unmatched junction nucleotides: 9. The germline gives CDR1 MNHEY, CDR2 SMNVEV (reference sequence). In nucleotides, the CDR3 is TGTGCCAGCAGTTTATTGAGTAGCGGGGGGGCCGGCGATACGCAGTATTTT. Amino acids: CASSLLSSGGAGDTQYF.

This chain connects TRBV20-1 to TRBJ1-6, with 8 bases that match TRBD1. Germline V lookup: CDR1 DFQATT, CDR2 SNEGSKA (reference sequence). The CDR3 length is 13 residues. Trimming took 3 bases from V and 9 from J; bases not matched to a gene: 4. The CDR3 region has the DNA TGCAGTGCTAGTACCAGGGGGCGTTCACCCCTCCACTTT. Translating it yields CSASTRGRSPLHF.

This CDR3 reads CASNDWESGANVLTF. The CDR3 DNA is TGTGCCAGCAACGATTGGGAATCTGGGGCCAACGTCCTGACTTTC. The chain joins TRBV19 to TRBJ2-6, with unresolved D. There are 15 residues in the CDR3. Germline V gene data show CDR1 as LNHDA and CDR2 as SQIVND (reference sequence). V dropped 9 bases and J dropped 1 base, with 13 bases sitting between them.

This chain connects TRBV7-9 to TRBJ2-5, with 7 bases that match TRBD2. CDR1 is SEHNR and CDR2 is FQNEAQ in the germline V gene (reference sequence). The CDR3 runs 13 residues. The ends lost 8 bases at V and 3 bases at J; junction bases unmatched: 6. The CDR3: CASGGEGEETQYF. The CDR3, as DNA: TGTGCCAGCGGGGGGGAAGGGGAAGAGACCCAGTACTTC.

This clonotype turned up a few times. The rearrangement links TRBV7-9 to TRBJ2-1; weak D call: TRBD1 (6 bases). The germline V gene has CDR1 SEHNR and CDR2 FQNEAQ (reference sequence). V was trimmed by 5 bases and J by 0 bases, leaving 14 bases between them. The CDR3 consists of 16 residues. The CDR3 spells CASSPQQGPSYNEQFF. Here the CDR3 DNA reads TGTGCCAGCAGCCCTCAACAGGGTCCCTCCTACAATGAGCAGTTCTTC.

In this sample, this clonotype turned up a few times. The rearrangement uses TRBV2 and TRBJ2-5, with TRBD1 as a possible D gene (6 bases). The V gene lost 8 bases and the J gene lost 1 base, with 14 bases spanning the gap. The germline V gene has CDR1 SNHLY and CDR2 FYNNEI. The length of the CDR3 is 14 residues. For the CDR3, the DNA is TGTGCCAGCTTGGACAGAGGCCCCCAAGAGACCCAGTACTTC. The encoded protein is CASLDRGPQETQYF.